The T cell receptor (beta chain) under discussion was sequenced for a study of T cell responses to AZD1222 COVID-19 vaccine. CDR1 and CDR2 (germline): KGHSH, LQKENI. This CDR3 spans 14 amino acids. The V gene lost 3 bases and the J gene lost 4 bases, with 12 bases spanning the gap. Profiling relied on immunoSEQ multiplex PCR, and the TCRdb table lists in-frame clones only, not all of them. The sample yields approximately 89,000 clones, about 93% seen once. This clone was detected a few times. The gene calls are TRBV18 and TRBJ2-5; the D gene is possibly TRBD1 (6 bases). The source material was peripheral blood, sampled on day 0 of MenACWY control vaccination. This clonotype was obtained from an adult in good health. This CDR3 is CASSPSVGAETQYF. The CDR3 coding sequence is TGTGCCAGCTCACCCAGCGTGGGGGCAGAGACCCAGTACTTC. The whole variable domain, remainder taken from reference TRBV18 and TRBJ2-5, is NAGVMQNPRHLVRRRGQEARLRCSPMKGHSHVYWYRQLPEEGLKFMVYLQKENIIDESGMPKERFSAEFPKEGPSILRIQQVVRGDSAAYFCASSPSVGAETQYFGPGTRLLVL.